The 2 T cell receptor beta chains below all came from one sample that was sequenced in a study of shared clonotypes between healthy human individuals. Using immunoSEQ multiplex PCR, the repertoire was profiled, and TCRdb retains in-frame clones only, with some absent. The table includes a few million clones, approximately 93% detected once. The source material was naive CD4+ T cells from PBMCs. The subset: CD45RA+ positively selected. These receptors all stem from a man aged 18 to 30 in good health. Some clones in this sample may be carry-over from other donors' samples.

The chain links TRBV5-5 to TRBJ2-1; D is tentatively TRBD1 or TRBD2 (5 bases each). V was pared by 3 bases and J by 9 bases, with 10 bases between. Germline CDR1 and CDR2: SGHKS and YYEKEE (reference sequence). This CDR3 has 12 residues. The CDR3 sequence is CASSWGPGEQFF. In nucleotides, the CDR3 is TGTGCCAGCAGCTGGGGACCCGGTGAGCAGTTCTTC.

The sample holds one count of this clone. The V gene is TRBV5-8, the J gene TRBJ1-5; possible D gene TRBD1, 5 bases. V was clipped by 2 bases and J by 0 bases, with 15 bases between them. The CDR3 is 17 amino acids. The germline gives CDR1 SGHTS, CDR2 YDEGEE. The CDR3 spells CASSLYRGGNSNQPQHF. Here the CDR3 DNA reads TGTGCCAGCAGCTTATACCGGGGCGGTAATAGCAATCAGCCCCAGCATTTT.